A single sample gave rise to the 30 T cell receptor beta chains below, sequenced in a study of cytomegalovirus exposure and HLA in healthy donors. Measured with immunoSEQ multiplex PCR; TCRdb has only the in-frame clones, and not every one. The sample holds 110,000 to 150,000 clones; about 95% are singletons and the top ten take roughly 1.9%. Sequenced sample: PBMCs. These receptors were taken from a young man in good health and CMV-seropositive.

V is TRBV9 and J is TRBJ1-2; 8 bases map to TRBD1. CDR3 size: 14 residues. The V gene's germline CDR1 is SGDLS and CDR2 YYNGEE. V lost 3 bases and J lost 4; bases outside the gene matches: 5. CDR3 loop: CASSEGQETYGYTF. The CDR3 DNA is TGTGCCAGCAGCGAGGGACAGGAGACCTATGGCTACACCTTC.

The rearrangement uses TRBV5-1 and TRBJ1-5; a possible D gene is TRBD1 (5 bases). V lost 4 bases to trimming and J lost 4 bases, with 9 bases between them. The CDR3 is 13 amino acids. CDR1 and CDR2 from the germline V gene are SGHRS and YFSETQ. CDR3 amino acids: CASSQDRNQPQHF. The DNA of the CDR3 is TGCGCCAGCAGCCAAGACAGAAATCAGCCCCAGCATTTT.

This clone was seen just once. The V gene is TRBV5-4, the J gene TRBJ2-1; weak D call: TRBD1 (6 bases). CDR3 length equals 16 residues. Between the trimmed V and J ends, which lost 6 bases and 7 bases, there was a span of 23 bases. CDR1 SGHNT and CDR2 YYREEE come from the germline V gene (reference sequence). The CDR3 DNA is TGTGCCAGCACCATCTCCGGGACAATCCACGGGAATGAGCAGTTCTTC. Translation gives CASTISGTIHGNEQFF.

The chain has TRBV27 and TRBJ2-1; 10 bases are a match to TRBD2. Germline lookup yields CDR1 MNHEY and CDR2 SMNVEV (reference sequence). With 6 bases clipped from V and 4 bases from J, the junction kept 9 bases outside the gene matches. This CDR3 has 16 residues. The CDR3 sequence is CASSSGSGRGYNEQFF. The CDR3 DNA is TGTGCCAGCAGCTCCGGAAGCGGGAGGGGATACAATGAGCAGTTCTTC.

The V call is TRBV28, the J call TRBJ1-2; D is unresolved. V dropped 6 bases and J dropped 4 bases, with 15 bases sitting between them. CDR3 length: 14 residues. Germline CDR1 is MDHEN and CDR2 is SYDVKM. The CDR3 spells CASSTSGVFYGYTF. The CDR3 DNA follows: TGTGCCAGCAGCACAAGCGGGGTATTCTATGGCTACACCTTC.

This chain joins TRBV9 and TRBJ2-7; tentatively, D is TRBD1 (6 bases). The CDR3 is 12 amino acids. Germline V gene data show CDR1 as SGDLS and CDR2 as YYNGEE. V was trimmed by 3 bases and J by 13 bases, leaving 17 bases between them. CDR3 amino acids: CASSAQPGHLYF. As DNA, the CDR3 is TGTGCCAGCAGCGCTCAACCGGGACACCTTTACTTC.

The chain uses TRBV9 and TRBJ1-1; 7 positions agree with TRBD1. The J segment lost 3 bases and the V segment lost 4 bases, leaving 18 bases of the junction unmatched. This CDR3 is built from 18 residues. Looked up from germline, CDR1 is SGDLS and CDR2 is YYNGEE. This CDR3 is CASSPSKGALGKDTEAFF. As DNA, the CDR3 is TGTGCCAGCAGCCCGAGCAAGGGGGCCTTGGGAAAGGACACTGAAGCTTTCTTT.

The rearrangement joins TRBV5-1 to TRBJ2-4, with no clear D. V was cut by 0 bases and J by 8 bases, with 12 bases left in between. The CDR3 contains 14 residues. Germline V gives CDR1 SGHRS, CDR2 YFSETQ. The DNA for the CDR3 is TGCGCCAGCAGCTTGGCCTTGTCCCAGGACATTCAGTACTTC. Translated: CASSLALSQDIQYF.

This chain uses TRBV11-2 with TRBJ2-1, with no clear D. The CDR3 length is 13 residues. Germline V gene data show CDR1 as SGHAT and CDR2 as FQNNGV. Trimming removed 6 bases at V and 8 bases at J, with 14 bases between. CDR3 nucleotide sequence: TGTGCCAGCAGATCGAACGGAGTAGATGAGCAGTTCTTC. Its protein is CASRSNGVDEQFF.

V and J are TRBV11-2 and TRBJ1-4, with D possibly matching TRBD1 (6 bases). CDR1 is SGHAT, CDR2 FQNNGV, per germline. The CDR3 length is 15 residues. V shed 5 bases and J shed 2 bases, with 12 bases lying between them. CDR3 nucleotides: TGTGCCAGCAGCCCTCTGGGGGCCACTAATGAAAAACTGTTTTTT. This translates into CASSPLGATNEKLFF.

CDR3 amino acids: CASSLDRVSPLHF. CDR3 nucleotides: TGCGCCAGCAGCTTAGACAGGGTTTCACCCCTCCACTTT. The chain recombines TRBV5-1 with TRBJ1-6; 7 bases line up with TRBD1. Per the germline V gene, CDR1 is SGHRS and CDR2 is YFSETQ. This CDR3 has 13 residues. Unmatched junction bases numbered 2, after V lost 2 bases and J lost 9 bases.

The gene calls are TRBV27 and TRBJ1-1; TRBD1 aligns across 7 bases. The CDR3 loop spans 12 amino acids. J gave up 6 bases and V 5 bases, and 3 bases lay outside the gene matches. Germline V CDR1 and CDR2: MNHEY, SMNVEV (reference sequence). The DNA for the CDR3 is TGTGCCAGCAGTCCAGGGACAGCTGAAGCTTTCTTT. This gives the protein CASSPGTAEAFF.

The chain is built from TRBV5-5 and TRBJ2-7; TRBD2 is a possible D gene (6 bases). The CDR3 runs 15 residues. The germline gives CDR1 SGHKS, CDR2 YYEKEE (reference sequence). Trimming left V 4 bases short and J 4 bases short, with 18 bases between. The chain's CDR3 is CASSPVGTEHYEQYF. The CDR3, as DNA: TGTGCCAGCAGCCCGGTCGGGACTGAACATTACGAGCAGTACTTC.

The chain's CDR3 is CASSLGGQGQEKLFF. DNA of the CDR3: TGTGCCAGCAGCTTGGGGGGACAGGGACAGGAAAAACTGTTTTTT. V gene TRBV11-2 combines with J gene TRBJ1-4; the match to TRBD1 covers 9 bases. Trimming cost V 3 bases and J 8 bases; bases outside gene matches: 7. From germline, CDR1 is SGHAT and CDR2 FQNNGV. This CDR3 has 15 residues.

The rearrangement joins TRBV16 to TRBJ1-5; D call uncertain. Germline-derived CDR1 and CDR2 are KGHSY and FQNENV. V gave up 2 bases and J gave up 1 base, with 9 bases separating them. The CDR3 totals 15 residues. The CDR3 protein is CASSQTVQSNQPQHF. The CDR3, as DNA: TGTGCCAGCAGCCAAACCGTCCAGAGCAATCAGCCCCAGCATTTT. The complete variable domain, with remaining parts taken from reference TRBV16 and TRBJ1-5, reads GEEVAQTPKHLVRGEGQKAKLYCAPIKGHSYVFWYQQVLKNEFKFLISFQNENVFDETGMPKERFSAKCLPNSPCSLEIQATKLEDSAVYFCASSQTVQSNQPQHFGDGTRLSIL.

The chain is built from TRBV5-1 and TRBJ2-7; perhaps TRBD2 as D (7 bases). The CDR3 length is 14 residues. Germline assignment: CDR1 SGHRS and CDR2 YFSETQ. Trimming took 7 bases from V and 3 from J, leaving 17 bases between them. The CDR3 DNA reads TGCGCCAGCGGGGAGGGGGAAGAGGTCTACGAGCAGTACTTC. Encoded protein: CASGEGEEVYEQYF.

This clone was counted only a few times. The V and J genes are TRBV5-4 and TRBJ1-2; 12 positions agree with TRBD1. The CDR3 is 16 residues long. Germline CDR1 SGHNT, CDR2 YYREEE (reference sequence). V shed 3 bases, J shed 7 bases, and the junction held 10 bases outside the gene matches. CDR3 region: CASSSGTGGAEVGYTF. In DNA, the CDR3 is TGTGCCAGCAGCTCCGGGACAGGGGGCGCCGAAGTTGGCTACACCTTC.

The rearrangement uses TRBV2 and TRBJ1-2; perhaps TRBD1 as D (5 bases). Trimming removed 8 bases at V and 6 bases at J, with 16 bases between. This CDR3 is built from 13 residues. Germline CDR1 SNHLY, CDR2 FYNNEI. The CDR3 loop reads CASLTGGRNGYTF. The CDR3 bases are TGTGCCAGCCTTACCGGGGGAAGGAATGGCTACACCTTC.

There are a few counts of this clone. The chain couples TRBV27 to TRBJ2-7; the match to TRBD2 covers 7 bases. The germline gives CDR1 MNHEY, CDR2 SMNVEV (reference sequence). The length of the CDR3 is 13 residues. With V trimmed by 9 bases and J by 6 bases, 11 bases remained unmatched. CDR3 region: CASSRTRWGEQYF. DNA of the CDR3: TGTGCCAGTTCACGGACTAGATGGGGCGAGCAGTACTTC.

The chain links TRBV28 to TRBJ2-3; TRBD1 matches 9 bases. V shed 2 bases, J shed 9 bases, and the junction held 3 bases outside the gene matches. The germline V gene encodes CDR1 MDHEN and CDR2 SYDVKM. CDR3 size: 13 residues. The CDR3 here is CASSLTGGQTQYF. CDR3 nucleotide sequence: TGTGCCAGCAGTTTAACAGGGGGCCAGACGCAGTATTTT.

V and J are TRBV5-1 and TRBJ2-1, with 7 positions matching TRBD2. There are 16 residues in the CDR3. With V trimmed by 6 bases and J by 0 bases, 9 bases remained unmatched. Per the germline V gene, CDR1 is SGHRS and CDR2 is YFSETQ. The CDR3 region has the DNA TGCGCCAGCAACATGGCGTCGGGAGGCTCCTACAATGAGCAGTTCTTC. This gives the protein CASNMASGGSYNEQFF.

The chain uses TRBV2 and TRBJ1-2; D is uncertain. Trimming cost V 3 bases and J 8 bases, with 10 bases left between them. The CDR3 has 12 residues. Germline-derived CDR1 and CDR2 are SNHLY and FYNNEI. The CDR3 nucleotides read TGTGCCAGCAGTGAGTGGGGAGGCGGCTACACCTTC. Protein: CASSEWGGGYTF.

This chain connects TRBV6-5 to TRBJ1-2, with a possible D match to TRBD1 (5 bases). Trimming pared 3 bases from V and 5 bases from J, leaving 7 bases between. Germline V gene lookup returns CDR1 MNHEY and CDR2 SVGAGI. The CDR3 contains 12 residues. CDR3 sequence: CASSYSGYGYTF. The DNA of the CDR3 is TGTGCCAGCAGTTATTCAGGGTATGGCTACACCTTC.

The J gene is TRBJ1-3, the V gene TRBV5-1; D is unresolved. The germline V and J ends were trimmed by 2 bases and 0 bases, with 3 bases remaining between them. Germline V CDR1 and CDR2: SGHRS, YFSETQ. The CDR3 is 13 amino acids. The CDR3 sequence: CASSLASGNTIYF. In DNA, the CDR3 is TGCGCCAGCAGCTTAGCCTCTGGAAACACCATATATTTT. Together with reference TRBV5-1 and TRBJ1-3, the CDR3 gives the full variable domain: KAGVTQTPRYLIKTRGQQVTLSCSPISGHRSVSWYQQTPGQGLQFLFEYFSETQRNKGNFPGRFSGRQFSNSRSEMNVSTLELGDSALYLCASSLASGNTIYFGEGSWLTVV.

The CDR3 spells CASSIGTGAFF. CDR3 coding DNA: TGTGCCAGTAGTATCGGGACAGGAGCTTTCTTT. The V call is TRBV19, the J call TRBJ1-1, with 8 bases fitting TRBD1. The CDR3 has 11 amino acids. The germline V gene has CDR1 LNHDA and CDR2 SQIVND (reference sequence). The V segment lost 3 bases and the J segment 10 bases; nucleotides outside the gene matches: 1.

The CDR3 is CASKTLAGETYEQYF. The CDR3 DNA reads TGCGCCAGCAAAACACTAGCGGGAGAAACCTACGAGCAGTACTTC. The genes are TRBV5-1 and TRBJ2-7; the match to TRBD2 covers 11 bases. The CDR3 is 15 residues long. V dropped 6 bases and J dropped 2; count of bases not matched to a gene: 7. CDR1 and CDR2 from the germline V gene are SGHRS and YFSETQ.

V and J are TRBV28 and TRBJ2-7; D may be TRBD2 (6 bases). Germline CDR1 is MDHEN and CDR2 is SYDVKM. There are 13 residues in the CDR3. V was trimmed by 3 bases and J by 6 bases, leaving 12 bases between them. CDR3 in DNA: TGTGCCAGCAGTTTCCTCGGGAGACCCGAGCAGTACTTC. Encoded protein: CASSFLGRPEQYF.

The rearrangement uses TRBV4-1 and TRBJ2-7; a weak D match, TRBD2 (5 bases). Looked up from germline, CDR1 is MGHRA and CDR2 is YSYEKL. CDR3 length: 16 amino acids. V shed 5 bases and J shed 2 bases, with 19 bases lying between them. CDR3 sequence reads: CASSKLYQTNAYEQYF. The CDR3 nucleotides read TGCGCCAGCAGCAAACTTTACCAGACTAACGCCTACGAGCAGTACTTC.

The chain recombines TRBV5-1 with TRBJ1-4; 7 nucleotides line up with TRBD1. Looked up from germline, CDR1 is SGHRS and CDR2 is YFSETQ. This CDR3 is 15 amino acids long. V shed 5 bases and J 7 bases; nucleotides not matched to a gene: 11. The CDR3 DNA reads TGCGCCAGCAGGGGCGACAGGGTATCGGGTGAAAAACTGTTTTTT. Encoded protein: CASRGDRVSGEKLFF.

The chain combines TRBV28 with TRBJ2-7; 10 bases are a match to TRBD1. Losses at the gene ends were 8 bases for V and 5 bases for J; bases not matched to a gene: 3. Per the germline V gene, CDR1 is MDHEN and CDR2 is SYDVKM. The CDR3 has 12 residues. Written as DNA, the CDR3 is TGTGCCAGCGGGACAGGGGACCACGAGCAGTACTTC. Its translation: CASGTGDHEQYF.